The source of this T cell receptor (beta chain) is a study of blood T cell repertoires in COVID-19. Turning to the study itself: COVID-19 samples, acute and convalescent, were from the United States, Italy and Spain. The analysed material was cDNA or gDNA that came from T cells, B-cell-depleted T cells, or PBMCs.

The Seattle patients joined while their infection was active and were tracked longitudinally afterward. Methods used by the authors: Amplification from reference gene primers served as the basis for estimated nucleated cell counts. Only in-frame clones appear in the TCRdb table, and some are missing; sequencing was by immunoSEQ multiplex PCR. The V and J calls and clone size come from that table; D and trimming were worked out from the DNA. The table has approximately 300,000 clones, around 81% seen once. V was clipped by 1 base and J by 5 bases, with 14 bases between them. Germline values: CDR1 SGHDN, CDR2 FVKESK. CDR3 size: 15 residues.

The chain has TRBV14 and TRBJ2-5; TRBD1 is a possible D gene (5 bases). This TCR was recovered from a person between 65 and 80 years old with COVID-19, enrolled during active disease. Sequencing was carried out using peripheral blood. CDR3 amino acids: CASSQVFAGRETQYF. As DNA, the CDR3 is TGTGCCAGCAGCCAAGTATTTGCAGGGCGTGAGACCCAGTACTTC.